Shown below are 5 T cell receptor beta chains from a single sample sequenced in a study of blood T cell repertoires in COVID-19. TCRdb's table, derived via immunoSEQ multiplex PCR, lists solely in-frame clones and lacks some. The sample shows approximately 260,000 clones, 85% to 95% of them seen only once. Sample: PBMCs or T cells enriched from blood (not recorded which). The receptors stem from a woman aged 18-35 years who had recovered from COVID-19.

For the CDR3, the DNA is TGTGCCAGCAGCCCAGGACAGGGCTACGAGCAGTACTTC. Amino acid sequence: CASSPGQGYEQYF. This sequence joins TRBV3-1 (or the pseudogene TRBV3-2) and TRBJ2-7, with TRBD1 matching over 8 bases. The V segment lost 4 bases and the J segment 3 bases; nucleotides outside the gene matches: 2. Germline V gene lookup returns CDR1 LGHDT and CDR2 YNNKEL (reference sequence). This CDR3 comprises 13 residues.

The gene calls are TRBV2 and TRBJ2-1; TRBD2 might be the D (5 bases). Germline-derived CDR1 and CDR2 are SNHLY and FYNNEI. V dropped 6 bases and J dropped 4 bases, with 16 bases sitting between them. The CDR3 extends over 15 amino acids. The CDR3, as DNA: TGTGCCAGCAGGATATTGAGCGGTGTTTACAATGAGCAGTTCTTC. This encodes CASRILSGVYNEQFF.

The chain is built from TRBV5-1 and TRBJ1-2; possible D gene TRBD1, 6 bases. CDR3 length: 14 amino acids. Germline CDR1 reads SGHRS; CDR2 reads YFSETQ. V was shortened by 4 bases and J by 3 bases, with 13 bases between the two germline ends. The CDR3 bases are TGCGCCAGCAGCCCACGGGCAGGGGACTATGGCTACACCTTC. Protein product: CASSPRAGDYGYTF.

The genes are TRBV7-9 and TRBJ1-4, with TRBD1 identical over 9 bases. The CDR3 runs 16 residues. Germline trimming cut 5 bases from V and 8 bases from J; bases unmatched to any gene: 12. The V gene's germline CDR1 is SEHNR and CDR2 FQNEAQ (reference sequence). CDR3 DNA sequence: TGTGCCAGCAGCCCGACCTTGGACAGGGGATGGGAAAAACTGTTTTTT. Protein: CASSPTLDRGWEKLFF.

The CDR3: CASSERGGAFF. The CDR3 DNA sequence: TGTGCCAGCAGTGAGAGAGGGGGAGCTTTCTTT. The chain recombines TRBV6-1 with TRBJ1-1; a weak D match, TRBD1 (6 bases). Germline V CDR1 and CDR2: MNHNS, SASEGT. V was trimmed by 3 bases and J by 10 bases, leaving 9 bases between them. This CDR3 has 11 amino acids.